Listed below are T cell receptor beta chains from one sample, sequenced in a study of T-cell reconstitution after alpha-beta-depleted transplantation in children. MiXCR was run by TCRdb on the PCR reads, yielding one entry per CDR3 protein. The data contain 500,000 to 600,000 distinct CDR3 sequences, approximately 30% of them singletons. The starting material was PBMCs from the stem cell graft donor, obtained from the stem cell graft. The receptors come from a human donor who donated a stem cell graft to a child with aplastic anemia. The CDR3 runs from the conserved cysteine through the conserved F or W. A D gene is named only where the DNA matches it firmly. Clone size is not always given. Where it is, it says once, few, many or a class for expanded clones.

j_call: TRBJ2-3; v_call: TRBV30; d_call: .; clone_size: .; cdr3_nt: TGTGCCTGGAGCGCGAGCACAGATACGCAGTATTTT; cdr3_aa: CAWSASTDTQYF
j_call: TRBJ1-1; v_call: TRBV5-1; d_call: .; clone_size: .; cdr3_nt: TGCGCCAGCAGCTTGACGGGTAAGGAGAACACTGAAGCTTTCTTT; cdr3_aa: CASSLTGKENTEAFF
j_call: TRBJ1-1; v_call: TRBV12-3/TRBV12-4; d_call: .; clone_size: .; cdr3_nt: TGTGCCAGCAGTTTTGTCGCAGGGGACACTGAAGCTTTCTTT; cdr3_aa: CASSFVAGDTEAFF
j_call: TRBJ1-2; v_call: TRBV3-1; d_call: .; clone_size: .; cdr3_nt: TGTGCCAGCAGCGTAGGAAGGAATGGCTACACCTTC; cdr3_aa: CASSVGRNGYTF
j_call: TRBJ2-7; v_call: TRBV5-1; d_call: .; clone_size: few; cdr3_nt: TGCGCCAGCGGGGTGGGCAGCAACTACGAGCAGTACTTC; cdr3_aa: CASGVGSNYEQYF
j_call: TRBJ1-1; v_call: TRBV5-5; d_call: .; clone_size: few; cdr3_nt: TGTGCCAGCACCGATCAGGGGTTGGGGTTGGTGAACACTGAAGCTTTCTTT; cdr3_aa: CASTDQGLGLVNTEAFF
j_call: TRBJ1-4; v_call: TRBV4-2; d_call: .; clone_size: few; cdr3_nt: TGTGCCAGCAGCCAAGAAGGGAATAGGAATGAAAAACTGTTTTTT; cdr3_aa: CASSQEGNRNEKLFF
j_call: TRBJ1-1; v_call: TRBV3-1; d_call: TRBD1; clone_size: .; cdr3_nt: TGTGCCAGCAGCCAGGCAGGGGGGGGCACTGAAGCTTTCTTT; cdr3_aa: CASSQAGGGTEAFF
j_call: TRBJ2-1; v_call: TRBV23-1; d_call: TRBD1; clone_size: few; cdr3_nt: TGCGCCAGCAGCCAAGTCGAGGACAGGGCCTACAATGAGCAGTTCTTC; cdr3_aa: CASSQVEDRAYNEQFF
j_call: TRBJ1-5; v_call: TRBV20-1; d_call: TRBD1; clone_size: .; cdr3_nt: TGCAGTGCTAGGCCGGGACAGGGGGATCAGCCCCAGCATTTT; cdr3_aa: CSARPGQGDQPQHF
j_call: TRBJ2-7; v_call: TRBV7-4; d_call: .; clone_size: .; cdr3_nt: TGTGCCAGCAGCTTAGAACAGGGCAGACCGATCTCCTGCGAGCAGTACTTC; cdr3_aa: CASSLEQGRPISCEQYF
j_call: TRBJ2-7; v_call: TRBV6-2/TRBV6-3; d_call: TRBD2; clone_size: .; cdr3_nt: TGTGCCAGCCGGGACTATCCCTACGAGCAGTACTTC; cdr3_aa: CASRDYPYEQYF
j_call: TRBJ2-5; v_call: TRBV5-1; d_call: .; clone_size: .; cdr3_nt: TGCGCCAGCAGCAACGGCCCAAGCGGCTATAAAGAGACCCAGTACTTC; cdr3_aa: CASSNGPSGYKETQYF
j_call: TRBJ2-5; v_call: TRBV12-3/TRBV12-4; d_call: .; clone_size: few; cdr3_nt: TGTGCCAGCAGTTTGGCTAGCGTGAGGGAGGAGACCCAGTACTTC; cdr3_aa: CASSLASVREETQYF
j_call: TRBJ1-1; v_call: TRBV30; d_call: TRBD1; clone_size: few; cdr3_nt: TGTGCCTGGAGCGAACAGGGGGCTACTGAAGCTTTCTTT; cdr3_aa: CAWSEQGATEAFF
j_call: TRBJ1-1; v_call: TRBV5-1; d_call: .; clone_size: few; cdr3_nt: TGCGCCAGCGCGGAGGGAGCTGAAAACACTGAAGCTTTCTTT; cdr3_aa: CASAEGAENTEAFF
j_call: TRBJ2-6; v_call: TRBV7-2; d_call: TRBD1; clone_size: few; cdr3_nt: TGTGCCAGCAGCTTATCATGGACAGGGGCTGGGGCCAACGTCCTGACTTTC; cdr3_aa: CASSLSWTGAGANVLTF
j_call: TRBJ1-1; v_call: TRBV29-1; d_call: TRBD1; clone_size: few; cdr3_nt: TGCAGCGTTGGGGGACAGCCGAACACTGAAGCTTTCTTT; cdr3_aa: CSVGGQPNTEAFF
j_call: TRBJ2-1; v_call: TRBV12-3/TRBV12-4; d_call: .; clone_size: .; cdr3_nt: TGTGCCAGCAGTTTAATACGCAGGGACGGACAAGAGCAGTTCTTC; cdr3_aa: CASSLIRRDGQEQFF
j_call: TRBJ1-4; v_call: TRBV19; d_call: .; clone_size: .; cdr3_nt: TGTGCCAGTAGTCTAAATACCGGGACGATAAATGAAAAACTGTTTTTT; cdr3_aa: CASSLNTGTINEKLFF
j_call: TRBJ2-5; v_call: TRBV5-1; d_call: TRBD2; clone_size: .; cdr3_nt: TGCGCCAGCAGCAGGGGACTAGAGAGTGAGACCCAGTACTTC; cdr3_aa: CASSRGLESETQYF
j_call: TRBJ2-1; v_call: TRBV9; d_call: TRBD2; clone_size: .; cdr3_nt: TGTGCCAGCAGCGCCGATCCGGGACTAGCGAACGACGGTGAGCAGTTCTTC; cdr3_aa: CASSADPGLANDGEQFF
j_call: TRBJ2-3; v_call: TRBV5-1; d_call: .; clone_size: many; cdr3_nt: TGCGCCAGCAGCATCGGGACGCATCCAACAGATACGCAGTATTTT; cdr3_aa: CASSIGTHPTDTQYF
j_call: TRBJ1-4; v_call: TRBV18; d_call: .; clone_size: .; cdr3_nt: TGTGCCAGCTCACCCACCCTACCGGCAGGGGTAGGTGAAAAACTGTTTTTT; cdr3_aa: CASSPTLPAGVGEKLFF
j_call: TRBJ2-3; v_call: TRBV7-2; d_call: .; clone_size: few; cdr3_nt: TGTGCCAGCAGTCCCCCGACCAGGGGAAGCACAGATACGCAGTATTTT; cdr3_aa: CASSPPTRGSTDTQYF
j_call: TRBJ2-5; v_call: TRBV11-2; d_call: .; clone_size: few; cdr3_nt: TGTGCCAGCAGCCGTACAGAAGTGGTCACAGAGACCCAGTACTTC; cdr3_aa: CASSRTEVVTETQYF
j_call: TRBJ1-2; v_call: TRBV12-3/TRBV12-4; d_call: TRBD1; clone_size: few; cdr3_nt: TGTGCCAGCAGTTTATTAGAGGGACAGGGGTATGGCTACACCTTC; cdr3_aa: CASSLLEGQGYGYTF
j_call: TRBJ1-2; v_call: TRBV6-8; d_call: TRBD1; clone_size: .; cdr3_nt: TGTGCCAGCAGCCCCGGGACAGGGGCGATTAACTATGGCTACACCTTC; cdr3_aa: CASSPGTGAINYGYTF
j_call: TRBJ2-3; v_call: TRBV10-3; d_call: .; clone_size: .; cdr3_nt: TGTGCCATCAGCCCGGGACCGGATACGCAGTATTTT; cdr3_aa: CAISPGPDTQYF
j_call: TRBJ1-1; v_call: TRBV7-9; d_call: .; clone_size: .; cdr3_nt: TGTGCCAGCAGCTTAGTCGGGATTGCGAGGGGCACTGAAGCTTTCTTT; cdr3_aa: CASSLVGIARGTEAFF
j_call: TRBJ1-2; v_call: TRBV12-3/TRBV12-4; d_call: .; clone_size: .; cdr3_nt: TGTGCCAGCAGTTTTGGGCATAACTATGGCTACACCTTC; cdr3_aa: CASSFGHNYGYTF
j_call: TRBJ2-1; v_call: TRBV12-3/TRBV12-4; d_call: TRBD2; clone_size: .; cdr3_nt: TGTGCCAGCATGAAAGTAGCGGGAGTCCGGAATGAGCAGTTCTTC; cdr3_aa: CASMKVAGVRNEQFF
j_call: TRBJ2-7; v_call: TRBV25-1; d_call: TRBD2; clone_size: .; cdr3_nt: TGTGCCAGCAGGAGGCCCCCAGCGGGAGACCACGAGCAGTACTTC; cdr3_aa: CASRRPPAGDHEQYF
j_call: TRBJ2-1; v_call: TRBV3-1; d_call: .; clone_size: few; cdr3_nt: TGTGCCAGCAGCCATATAGCTTACAATGAGCAGTTCTTC; cdr3_aa: CASSHIAYNEQFF
j_call: TRBJ2-3; v_call: TRBV12-3/TRBV12-4; d_call: TRBD2; clone_size: once; cdr3_nt: TGTGCCAGCAGCGGCCCGGGACTACAAACAGATACGCAGTATTTT; cdr3_aa: CASSGPGLQTDTQYF
j_call: TRBJ2-3; v_call: TRBV20-1; d_call: TRBD2; clone_size: .; cdr3_nt: TGCAGTGCCAGGATAAGCGGGGGGACAGATACGCAGTATTTT; cdr3_aa: CSARISGGTDTQYF
j_call: TRBJ1-1; v_call: TRBV3-1; d_call: TRBD1; clone_size: .; cdr3_nt: TGTGCCAGCAGCCAAGGGACAGGGTTGAAGACTGAAGCTTTCTTT; cdr3_aa: CASSQGTGLKTEAFF
j_call: TRBJ2-1; v_call: TRBV2; d_call: TRBD2; clone_size: .; cdr3_nt: TGTGCCAGCAGGCCGACTAGCGGGAGAATCGATGAGCAGTTCTTC; cdr3_aa: CASRPTSGRIDEQFF
j_call: TRBJ1-5; v_call: TRBV12-3/TRBV12-4; d_call: TRBD1; clone_size: .; cdr3_nt: TGTGCCAGCAGTCAAGGACAGGGGCGAAATAGCAATCAGCCCCAGCATTTT; cdr3_aa: CASSQGQGRNSNQPQHF
j_call: TRBJ1-2; v_call: TRBV28; d_call: .; clone_size: many; cdr3_nt: TGTGCCAGCTCGGGCAGCTATGGCTACACCTTC; cdr3_aa: CASSGSYGYTF
j_call: TRBJ2-1; v_call: TRBV12-3/TRBV12-4; d_call: TRBD2; clone_size: .; cdr3_nt: TGTGCCAGCACCGCGGGACTACTGAATAACAATGAGCAGTTCTTC; cdr3_aa: CASTAGLLNNNEQFF
j_call: TRBJ1-6; v_call: TRBV27; d_call: .; clone_size: few; cdr3_nt: TGTGCCAGCAAGGAGAGGACGGATAATTCACCCCTCCACTTT; cdr3_aa: CASKERTDNSPLHF
j_call: TRBJ2-1; v_call: TRBV28; d_call: TRBD1; clone_size: .; cdr3_nt: TGTGCCAGCAGTTTCTCAGGGGGCGCTTCCTACAATGAGCAGTTCTTC; cdr3_aa: CASSFSGGASYNEQFF
j_call: TRBJ2-7; v_call: TRBV12-3/TRBV12-4; d_call: TRBD2; clone_size: .; cdr3_nt: TGTGCCAGCCGTTTGGGGACTAGCGGATACGAGCAGTACTTC; cdr3_aa: CASRLGTSGYEQYF
j_call: TRBJ2-1; v_call: TRBV6-5; d_call: TRBD2; clone_size: few; cdr3_nt: TGTGCCAGCAGTTATTCCCCGGAGGGGCTAGCGGGTTACAATGAGCAGTTCTTC; cdr3_aa: CASSYSPEGLAGYNEQFF
j_call: TRBJ2-7; v_call: TRBV4-3; d_call: .; clone_size: .; cdr3_nt: TGCGCCAGCAGCCAACGGCAGGGCCTCGAGCAGTACTTC; cdr3_aa: CASSQRQGLEQYF
j_call: TRBJ1-3; v_call: TRBV10-3; d_call: TRBD1; clone_size: few; cdr3_nt: TGTGCCATCAGCGACAGGGTGAGAGGAAACACCATATATTTT; cdr3_aa: CAISDRVRGNTIYF
j_call: TRBJ2-1; v_call: TRBV5-6; d_call: TRBD2; clone_size: few; cdr3_nt: TGTGCCAGCAGCGGGGAGACTAGCGGGAGGGCCCTAAATGAGCAGTTCTTC; cdr3_aa: CASSGETSGRALNEQFF
j_call: TRBJ2-7; v_call: TRBV4-2; d_call: TRBD2; clone_size: .; cdr3_nt: TGTGCCAGCAGCCATGAAACGGGAGGCGTTTACGAGCAGTACTTC; cdr3_aa: CASSHETGGVYEQYF
j_call: TRBJ1-2; v_call: TRBV10-3; d_call: .; clone_size: .; cdr3_nt: TGTGCCATCAGCTTCGGACACCGCTATGGCTACACCTTC; cdr3_aa: CAISFGHRYGYTF
j_call: TRBJ1-1; v_call: TRBV4-3; d_call: .; clone_size: .; cdr3_nt: TGCGCCAGCAGCCAAGATCTGGAGGTAAACACTGAAGCTTTCTTT; cdr3_aa: CASSQDLEVNTEAFF
j_call: TRBJ2-1; v_call: TRBV28; d_call: .; clone_size: .; cdr3_nt: TGTGCCAGCAGCCAGGCGACAGTGCACAATGAGCAGTTCTTC; cdr3_aa: CASSQATVHNEQFF